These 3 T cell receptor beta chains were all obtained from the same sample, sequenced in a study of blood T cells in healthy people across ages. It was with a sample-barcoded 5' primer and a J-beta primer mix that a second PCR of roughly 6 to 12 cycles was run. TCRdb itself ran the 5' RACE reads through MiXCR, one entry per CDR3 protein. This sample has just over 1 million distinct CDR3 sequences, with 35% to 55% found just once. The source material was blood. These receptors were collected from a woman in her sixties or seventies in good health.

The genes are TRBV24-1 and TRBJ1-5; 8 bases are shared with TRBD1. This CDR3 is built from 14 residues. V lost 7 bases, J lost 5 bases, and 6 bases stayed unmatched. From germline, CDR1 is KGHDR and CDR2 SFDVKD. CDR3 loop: CATSDQGADQPQHF. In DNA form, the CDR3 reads TGTGCCACCAGCGATCAGGGGGCTGATCAGCCCCAGCATTTT.

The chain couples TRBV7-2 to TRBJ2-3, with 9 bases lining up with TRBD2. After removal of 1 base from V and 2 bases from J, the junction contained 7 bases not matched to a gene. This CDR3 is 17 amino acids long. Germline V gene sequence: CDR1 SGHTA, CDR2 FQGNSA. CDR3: CASSLESLAGPTDTQYF. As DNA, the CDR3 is TGTGCCAGCAGCTTAGAAAGTCTAGCGGGGCCCACAGATACGCAGTATTTT. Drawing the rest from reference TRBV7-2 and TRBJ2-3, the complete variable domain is GAGVSQSPSNKVTEKGKDVELRCDPISGHTALYWYRQSLGQGLEFLIYFQGNSAPDKSGLPSDRFSAERTGGSVSTLTIQRTQQEDSAVYLCASSLESLAGPTDTQYFGPGTRLTVL.

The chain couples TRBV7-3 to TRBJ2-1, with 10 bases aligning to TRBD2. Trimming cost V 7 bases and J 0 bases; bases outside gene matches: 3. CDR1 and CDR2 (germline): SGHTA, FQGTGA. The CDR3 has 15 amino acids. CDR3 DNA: TGTGCCAGCACTAGCGGGAGCACCTCCTACAATGAGCAGTTCTTC. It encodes CASTSGSTSYNEQFF.